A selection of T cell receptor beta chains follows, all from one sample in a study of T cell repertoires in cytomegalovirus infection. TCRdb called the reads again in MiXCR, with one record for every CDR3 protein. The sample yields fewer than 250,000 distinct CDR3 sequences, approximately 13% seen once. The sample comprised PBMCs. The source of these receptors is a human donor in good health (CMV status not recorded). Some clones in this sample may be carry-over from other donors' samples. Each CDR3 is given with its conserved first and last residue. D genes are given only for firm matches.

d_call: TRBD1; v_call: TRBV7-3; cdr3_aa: CASSPNSGTGQETQYF
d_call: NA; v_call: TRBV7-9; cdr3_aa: CASSFAGNSGANVLTF
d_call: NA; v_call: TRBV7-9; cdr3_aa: CASSYTDIEAFF
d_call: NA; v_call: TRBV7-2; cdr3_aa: CASSFHMGTQYF
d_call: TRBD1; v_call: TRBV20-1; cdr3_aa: CSVPDRGGEKLFF
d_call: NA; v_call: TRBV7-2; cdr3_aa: CASSLVTSRTGELFF
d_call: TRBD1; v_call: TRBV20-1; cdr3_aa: CSAGGQGGSSYEQYF
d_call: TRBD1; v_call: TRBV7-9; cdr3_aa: CASSLTGVVYNEQFF
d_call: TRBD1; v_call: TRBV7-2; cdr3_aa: CASSFDRGAGELFF
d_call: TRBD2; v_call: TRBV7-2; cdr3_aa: CASSSGRLAGAPSYEQYF
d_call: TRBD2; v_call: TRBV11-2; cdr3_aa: CASSHGLGSTDTQYF
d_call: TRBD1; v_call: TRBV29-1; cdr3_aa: CSAATGWEEKLFF
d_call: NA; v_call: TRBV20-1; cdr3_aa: CSARGPLNEQFF
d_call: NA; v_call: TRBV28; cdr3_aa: CASSSTDRGPSYEQYF